This TCR beta chain is drawn from a study of cytomegalovirus exposure and HLA in healthy donors. Trimming took off 8 bases at V and 5 bases at J, with 10 bases between the two ends. Germline CDR1 and CDR2: MNHEY and SMNVEV (reference sequence). CDR3 size: 12 residues. This PCR relied on a set of 60 Vbeta primers and 13 Jbeta primers. The table came from immunoSEQ multiplex PCR; TCRdb's copy has only in-frame clones and leaves some out. The sample has over 100,000 clones, approximately 81% seen once. The chain carries TRBV27 and TRBJ2-1, with D perhaps TRBD2 (6 bases). The sample was PBMCs. The sequence was collected from a woman aged 18-29 years in good health and CMV-seropositive. The CDR3: CASGDFHNEQFF. As DNA, the CDR3 is TGTGCCAGCGGGGACTTTCACAATGAGCAGTTCTTC.